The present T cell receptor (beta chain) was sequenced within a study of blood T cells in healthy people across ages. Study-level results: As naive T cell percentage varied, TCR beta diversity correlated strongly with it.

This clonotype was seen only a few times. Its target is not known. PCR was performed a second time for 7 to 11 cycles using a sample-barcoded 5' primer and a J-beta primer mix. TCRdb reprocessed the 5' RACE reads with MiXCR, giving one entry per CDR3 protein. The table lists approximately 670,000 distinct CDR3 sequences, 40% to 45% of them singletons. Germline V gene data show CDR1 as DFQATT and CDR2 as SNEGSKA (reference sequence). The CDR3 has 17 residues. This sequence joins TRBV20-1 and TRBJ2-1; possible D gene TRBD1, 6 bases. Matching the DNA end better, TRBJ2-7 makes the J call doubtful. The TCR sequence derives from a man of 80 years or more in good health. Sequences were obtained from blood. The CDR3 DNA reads TGCAGTGCTGACACGATGGACAGCATGACTTATAACAATGAGCAGTACTTC. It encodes CSADTMDSMTYNNEQYF.